The sequence of this T cell receptor beta chain was determined in a study of blood T cells in healthy people across ages. Whole-study results and caveats: As age increased, TCR beta diversity per million T cells fell in a roughly linear fashion. Naive T cell percentage by flow cytometry tracked strongly with beta diversity.

The authors extracted at least 5.5 micrograms of total RNA per sample. CDR1 is DFQATT and CDR2 is SNEGSKA in the germline V gene (reference sequence). Between the trimmed V and J ends, which lost 2 bases and 1 base, there was a span of 9 bases. The CDR3 length is 13 residues. Sample-barcoded 5' priming and a J-beta primer mix drove a second PCR of roughly 6 to 12 cycles. A tag from a template-switch adaptor with 12 random nucleotides marked each cDNA molecule. TCRdb used MiXCR to reprocess the 5' RACE reads, holding one entry per CDR3 protein. Of 600,000 to 800,000 distinct CDR3 sequences listed, 21% are singletons. This clonotype has a count of ten or more. Its target is unknown.

The sequence derives from a man between 65 and 80 years old in good health. The chain joins TRBV20-1 to TRBJ2-7; maybe TRBD1 (6 bases). Sequences were obtained from blood. CDR3 sequence (DNA): TGCAGTGCTAGACCCCAGGGGTCCTACGAGCAGTACTTC. This translates into CSARPQGSYEQYF.